The TCR beta chain under discussion was sequenced for a study of blood T cell repertoires in COVID-19. Background on the study: There were acute and convalescent COVID-19 samples, and they came from the United States, Italy and Spain.

The V end was cut by 7 bases, the J end by 1 base, with 10 bases between. The CDR3 runs 13 residues. CDR1 is WNHNN and CDR2 is SYGVQD in the germline V gene (reference sequence). Original methodology: Amplification with reference gene primers provided the estimates of nucleated cell counts. The method was immunoSEQ multiplex PCR; TCRdb's version includes in-frame clones alone and lacks a portion of them. V and J calls and clone size are given by that table; D and trimming were obtained from the DNA. This table holds 200,000 or so clones, more than 85% found once. V usage is TRBV10-1 and J usage is TRBJ1-1; D gene ambiguous. The receptor comes from a man in his 60s with acute or convalescent COVID-19. The sample consisted of peripheral blood. This chain's CDR3 is CASMRDPNTEAFF. CDR3 nucleotides: TGCGCCAGCATGAGGGATCCGAACACTGAAGCTTTCTTT.